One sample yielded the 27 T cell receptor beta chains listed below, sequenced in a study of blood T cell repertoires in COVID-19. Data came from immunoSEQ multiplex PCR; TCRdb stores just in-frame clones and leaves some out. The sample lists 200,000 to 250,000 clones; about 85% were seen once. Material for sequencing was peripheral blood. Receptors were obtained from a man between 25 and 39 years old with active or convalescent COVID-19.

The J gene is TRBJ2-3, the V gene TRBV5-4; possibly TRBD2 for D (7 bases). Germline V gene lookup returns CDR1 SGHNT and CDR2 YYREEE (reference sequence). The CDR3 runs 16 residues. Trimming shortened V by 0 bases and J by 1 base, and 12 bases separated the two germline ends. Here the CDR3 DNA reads TGTGCCAGCAGCTTGGGACTAGGGGGGGGCACAGATACGCAGTATTTT. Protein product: CASSLGLGGGTDTQYF. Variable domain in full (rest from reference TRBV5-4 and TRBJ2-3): ETGVTQSPTHLIKTRGQQVTLRCSSQSGHNTVSWYQQALGQGPQFIFQYYREEENGRGNFPPRFSGLQFPNYSSELNVNALELDDSALYLCASSLGLGGGTDTQYFGPGTRLTVL.

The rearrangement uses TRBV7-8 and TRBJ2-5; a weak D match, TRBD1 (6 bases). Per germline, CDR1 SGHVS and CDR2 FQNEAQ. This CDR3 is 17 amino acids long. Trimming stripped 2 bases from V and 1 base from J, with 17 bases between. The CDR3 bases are TGTGCCAGCAGCTTATCCCAAGGGGGACGGTCCCAAGAGACCCAGTACTTC. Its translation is CASSLSQGGRSQETQYF. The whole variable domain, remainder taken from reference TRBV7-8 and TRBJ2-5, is GAGVSQSPRYKVAKRGQDVALRCDPISGHVSLFWYQQALGQGPEFLTYFQNEAQLDKSGLPSDRFFAERPEGSVSTLKIQRTQQEDSAVYLCASSLSQGGRSQETQYFGPGTRLLVL.

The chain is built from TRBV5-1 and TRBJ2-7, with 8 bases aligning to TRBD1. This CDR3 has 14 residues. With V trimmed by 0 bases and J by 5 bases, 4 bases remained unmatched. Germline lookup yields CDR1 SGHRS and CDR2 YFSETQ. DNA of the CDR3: TGCGCCAGCAGCTTGGCACAGGGGGTTCACGAGCAGTACTTC. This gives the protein CASSLAQGVHEQYF.

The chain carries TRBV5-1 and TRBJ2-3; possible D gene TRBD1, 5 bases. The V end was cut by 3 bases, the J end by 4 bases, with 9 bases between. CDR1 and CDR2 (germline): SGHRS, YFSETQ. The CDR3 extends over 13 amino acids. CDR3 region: CASSWGGPDTQYF. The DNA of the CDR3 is TGCGCCAGCAGCTGGGGCGGCCCAGATACGCAGTATTTT.

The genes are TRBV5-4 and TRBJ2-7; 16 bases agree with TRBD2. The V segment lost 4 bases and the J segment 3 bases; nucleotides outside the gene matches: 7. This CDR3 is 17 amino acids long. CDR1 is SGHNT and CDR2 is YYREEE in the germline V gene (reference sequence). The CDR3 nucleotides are TGTGCCAGCAGCGCCGGGACTAGCGGGGGGGCCGTCTACGAGCAGTACTTC. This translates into CASSAGTSGGAVYEQYF.

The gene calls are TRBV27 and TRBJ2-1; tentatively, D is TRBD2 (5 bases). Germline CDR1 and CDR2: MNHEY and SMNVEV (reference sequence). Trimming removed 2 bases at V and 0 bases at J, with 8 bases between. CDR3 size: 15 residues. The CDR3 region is CASSLGSYSYNEQFF. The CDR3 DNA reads TGTGCCAGCAGTTTAGGGAGTTACTCCTACAATGAGCAGTTCTTC.

The CDR3 region is CASKVDTSLEQYF. In DNA form, the CDR3 reads TGTGCCAGCAAAGTAGACACCTCCCTGGAGCAGTACTTC. The chain is built from TRBV28 and TRBJ2-7; D is ambiguous. Germline assignment: CDR1 MDHEN and CDR2 SYDVKM. Trimming stripped 7 bases from V and 7 bases from J, with 17 bases between. This CDR3 region has 13 residues.

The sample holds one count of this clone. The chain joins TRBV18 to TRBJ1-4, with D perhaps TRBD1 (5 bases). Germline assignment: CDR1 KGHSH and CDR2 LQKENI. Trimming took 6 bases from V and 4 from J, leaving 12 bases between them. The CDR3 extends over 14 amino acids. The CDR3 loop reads CASSATGYNEKLFF. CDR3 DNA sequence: TGTGCCAGCTCGGCCACAGGTTATAATGAAAAACTGTTTTTT.

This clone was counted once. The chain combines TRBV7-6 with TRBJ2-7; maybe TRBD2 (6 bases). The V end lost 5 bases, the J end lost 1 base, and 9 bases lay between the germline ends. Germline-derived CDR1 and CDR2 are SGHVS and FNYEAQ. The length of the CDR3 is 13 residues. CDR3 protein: CASSIGRSYEQYF. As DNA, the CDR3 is TGTGCCAGCAGCATTGGGAGGTCCTACGAGCAGTACTTC.

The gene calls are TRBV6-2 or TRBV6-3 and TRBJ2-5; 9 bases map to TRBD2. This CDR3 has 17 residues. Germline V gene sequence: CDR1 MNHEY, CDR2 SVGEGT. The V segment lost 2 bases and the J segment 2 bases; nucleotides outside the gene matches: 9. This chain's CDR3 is CASSYLAGTSDQETQYF. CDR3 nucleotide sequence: TGTGCCAGCAGTTACCTAGCGGGGACCTCCGATCAAGAGACCCAGTACTTC.

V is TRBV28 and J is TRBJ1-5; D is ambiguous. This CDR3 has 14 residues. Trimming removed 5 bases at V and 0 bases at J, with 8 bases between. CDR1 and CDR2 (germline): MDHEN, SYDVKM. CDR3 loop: CASSASYSNQPQHF. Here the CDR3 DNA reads TGTGCCAGCAGTGCCAGTTATAGCAATCAGCCCCAGCATTTT.

CDR3 bases: TGTGCCACCAGTGATCTTCCAGCGGGAGAACGAAATGAGCAGTTCTTC. Translated, it gives CATSDLPAGERNEQFF. The chain uses TRBV24-1 and TRBJ2-1; 8 bases agree with TRBD2. J gave up 7 bases and V 3 bases, and 10 bases lay outside the gene matches. From germline, CDR1 is KGHDR and CDR2 SFDVKD. The CDR3 consists of 16 residues.

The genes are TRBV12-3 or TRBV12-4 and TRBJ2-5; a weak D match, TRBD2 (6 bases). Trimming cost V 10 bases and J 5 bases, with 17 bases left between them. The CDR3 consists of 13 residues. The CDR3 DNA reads TGTGCCACGGGAACCGGGAGACGGGAGACCCAGTACTTC. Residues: CATGTGRRETQYF.

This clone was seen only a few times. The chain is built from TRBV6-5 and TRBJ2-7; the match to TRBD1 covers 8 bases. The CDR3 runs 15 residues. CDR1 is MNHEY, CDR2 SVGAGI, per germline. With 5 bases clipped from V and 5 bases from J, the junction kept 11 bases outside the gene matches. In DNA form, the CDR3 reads TGTGCCAGCAGTCGACGGACAGGGAAGTTCGACGAGCAGTACTTC. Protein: CASSRRTGKFDEQYF.

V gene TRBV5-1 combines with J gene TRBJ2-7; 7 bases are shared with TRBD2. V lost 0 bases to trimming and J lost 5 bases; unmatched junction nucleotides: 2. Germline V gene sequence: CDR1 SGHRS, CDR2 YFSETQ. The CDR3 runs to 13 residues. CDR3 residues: CASSLGLADEQYF. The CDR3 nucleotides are TGCGCCAGCAGCTTGGGACTAGCTGACGAGCAGTACTTC.

The CDR3 DNA is TGCGCCAGCAGCATGGGACAGGGGGCAACAGATACGCAGTATTTT. Its translation: CASSMGQGATDTQYF. The V call is TRBV5-1, the J call TRBJ2-3; TRBD1 aligns across 12 bases. The CDR3 length is 15 residues. With 4 bases clipped from V and 3 bases from J, the junction kept 3 bases outside the gene matches. The V gene's germline CDR1 is SGHRS and CDR2 YFSETQ.

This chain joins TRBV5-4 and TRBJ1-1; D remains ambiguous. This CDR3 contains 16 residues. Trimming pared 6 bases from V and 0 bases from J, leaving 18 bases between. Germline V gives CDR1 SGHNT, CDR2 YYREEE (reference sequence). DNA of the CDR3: TGTGCCAGCACCCCCTCAAGAGAGTCTATGAACACTGAAGCTTTCTTT. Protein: CASTPSRESMNTEAFF.

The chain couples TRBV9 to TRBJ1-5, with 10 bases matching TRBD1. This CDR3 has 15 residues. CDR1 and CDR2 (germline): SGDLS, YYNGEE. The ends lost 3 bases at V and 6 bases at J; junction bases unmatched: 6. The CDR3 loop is CASSATGGGSQPQHF. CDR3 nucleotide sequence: TGTGCCAGCAGCGCGACAGGGGGCGGCAGTCAGCCCCAGCATTTT.

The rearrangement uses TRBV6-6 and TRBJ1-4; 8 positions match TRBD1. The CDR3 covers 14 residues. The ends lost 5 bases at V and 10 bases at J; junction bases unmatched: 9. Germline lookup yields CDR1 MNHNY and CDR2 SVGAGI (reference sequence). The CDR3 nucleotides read TGTGCCAGCAGTAACACACAGGGGGGCGTAAAACTGTTTTTT. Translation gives CASSNTQGGVKLFF.

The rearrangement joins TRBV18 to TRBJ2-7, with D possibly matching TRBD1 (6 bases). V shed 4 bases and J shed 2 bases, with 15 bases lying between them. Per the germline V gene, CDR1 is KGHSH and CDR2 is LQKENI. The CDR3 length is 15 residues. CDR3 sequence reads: CASSHGTTITYEQYF. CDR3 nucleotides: TGTGCCAGCTCACACGGGACAACGATAACCTACGAGCAGTACTTC.

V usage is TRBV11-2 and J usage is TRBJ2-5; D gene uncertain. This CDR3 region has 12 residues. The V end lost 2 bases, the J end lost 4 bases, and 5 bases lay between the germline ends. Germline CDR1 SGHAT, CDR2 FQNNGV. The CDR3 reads CASSLSPETQYF. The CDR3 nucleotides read TGTGCCAGCAGCTTAAGCCCAGAGACCCAGTACTTC.

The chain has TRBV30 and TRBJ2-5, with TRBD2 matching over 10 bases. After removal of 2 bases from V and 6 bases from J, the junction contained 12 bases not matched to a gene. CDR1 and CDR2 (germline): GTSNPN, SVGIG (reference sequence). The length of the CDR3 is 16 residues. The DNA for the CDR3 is TGTGCCTGGAGTAGCGGGGGGGGCCTACTAGTACAGACCCAGTACTTC. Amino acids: CAWSSGGGLLVQTQYF.

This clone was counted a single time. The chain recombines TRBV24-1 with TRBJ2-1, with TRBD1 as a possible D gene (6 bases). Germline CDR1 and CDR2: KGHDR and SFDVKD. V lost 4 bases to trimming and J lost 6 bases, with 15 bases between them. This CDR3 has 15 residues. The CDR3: CATSDPGQLLNEQFF. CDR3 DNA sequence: TGTGCCACCAGTGACCCGGGACAACTCCTCAATGAGCAGTTCTTC.

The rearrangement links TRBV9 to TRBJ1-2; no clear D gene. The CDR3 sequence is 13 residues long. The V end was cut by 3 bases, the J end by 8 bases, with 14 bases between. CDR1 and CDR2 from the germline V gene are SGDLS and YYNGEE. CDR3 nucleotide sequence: TGTGCCAGCAGCGCCCCCGGATCGGAGGGCTACACCTTC. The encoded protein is CASSAPGSEGYTF.

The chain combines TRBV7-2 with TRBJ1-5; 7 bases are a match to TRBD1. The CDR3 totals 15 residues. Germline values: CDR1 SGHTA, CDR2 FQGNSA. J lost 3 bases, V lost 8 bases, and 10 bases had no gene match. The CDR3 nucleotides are TGTGCCAGCTCCCGGGACAGCTCTTCCAATCAGCCCCAGCATTTT. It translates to CASSRDSSSNQPQHF.

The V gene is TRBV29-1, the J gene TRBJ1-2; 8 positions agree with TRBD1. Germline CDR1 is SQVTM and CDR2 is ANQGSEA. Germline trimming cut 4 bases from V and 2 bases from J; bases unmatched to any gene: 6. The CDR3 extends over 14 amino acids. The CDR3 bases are TGCAGCGTTGGACAGGGGCGAGAGAACTATGGCTACACCTTC. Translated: CSVGQGRENYGYTF.

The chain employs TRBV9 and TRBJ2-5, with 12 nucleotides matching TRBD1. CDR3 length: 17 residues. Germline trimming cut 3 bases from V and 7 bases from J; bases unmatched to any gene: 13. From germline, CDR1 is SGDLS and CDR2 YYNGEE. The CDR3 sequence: CASSATGTGGEGVTQYF. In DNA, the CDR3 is TGTGCCAGCAGCGCAACCGGGACAGGGGGCGAAGGTGTGACCCAGTACTTC.